This TCR beta chain stems from a study of blood T cell repertoires in COVID-19. Across the study: Whether acute or convalescent, the COVID-19 samples came from the United States, Italy and Spain. T cells, B-cell-depleted T cells, or PBMCs supplied cDNA or gDNA.

In the original analysis: Reference gene primer amplification yielded estimated nucleated cell counts. The table came from immunoSEQ multiplex PCR; TCRdb's copy has only in-frame clones and leaves some out. The V and J calls and the clone size are those of that table, but D and trimming were determined from the DNA. The sample holds around 60,000 clones, 70% to 90% seen once. Looked up from germline, CDR1 is SGHDT and CDR2 is YYEEEE. The CDR3 totals 12 residues. Trimming left V 1 base short and J 4 bases short, with 5 bases between. The rearrangement joins TRBV5-6 to TRBJ1-2; D may be TRBD1 (5 bases). The sample consisted of peripheral blood. This sequence originates from a human donor with active COVID-19. The donor label of this sample is uncertain. The CDR3 DNA reads as TGTGCCAGCAGCTTGACAGGCTATGGCTACACCTTC. Translation: CASSLTGYGYTF. Looking up the rest from reference TRBV5-6 and TRBJ1-2 gives the full variable domain: DAGVTQSPTHLIKTRGQQVTLRCSPKSGHDTVSWYQQALGQGPQFIFQYYEEEERQRGNFPDRFSGHQFPNYSSELNVNALLLGDSALYLCASSLTGYGYTFGSGTRLTVV.